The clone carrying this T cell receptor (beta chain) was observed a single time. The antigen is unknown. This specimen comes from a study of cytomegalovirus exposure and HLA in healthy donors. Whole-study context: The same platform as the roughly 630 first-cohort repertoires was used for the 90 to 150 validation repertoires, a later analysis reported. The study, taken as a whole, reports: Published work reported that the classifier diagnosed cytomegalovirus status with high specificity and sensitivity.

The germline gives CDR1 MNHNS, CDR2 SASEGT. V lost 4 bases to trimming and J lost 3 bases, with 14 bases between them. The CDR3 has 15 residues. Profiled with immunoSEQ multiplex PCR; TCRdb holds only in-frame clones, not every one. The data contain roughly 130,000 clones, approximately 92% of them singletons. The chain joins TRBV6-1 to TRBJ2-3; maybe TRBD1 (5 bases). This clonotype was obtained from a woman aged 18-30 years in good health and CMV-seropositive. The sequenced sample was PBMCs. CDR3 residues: CASSGVGVGTDTQYF. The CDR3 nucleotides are TGTGCCAGCAGTGGGGTAGGGGTCGGAACAGATACGCAGTATTTT.